This note documents a single TCR beta chain sequence. Its antigen is currently unknown. A read error may be the cause here, since a much bigger clone is one base away. RNA transcripts served as the template for amplifying TCR beta CDR3 regions. An initial round of RT-PCR targeting the TCR CDR3 relied on the HTBI primer set. One entry per CDR3 protein, called by TCRdb with MiXCR from the multiplex PCR reads. The sample carries 300,000 to 450,000 distinct CDR3 sequences, about 18% recorded once. This entry comes from a study of T cells in Graves' hyperthyroidism and ophthalmopathy. Whole-study results and caveats: Model output signaled ophthalmopathy a median roughly 6.1 months ahead of onset. Among thyroid clonotypes expanded above 0.001, most also appeared in blood.

The germline CDR1 and CDR2 sequences are MNHEY and SMNVEV (reference sequence). The CDR3 extends over 16 amino acids. The TCR sequence derives from a woman aged 25 to 39 with Graves' hyperthyroidism that later progressed to Graves' ophthalmopathy. This chain links TRBV27 with TRBJ1-5; 7 nucleotides match TRBD1. What was sequenced was blood. CDR3 nucleotides: TGTGCCAGCAAGAAAAGAACAGGGGTCACAAATCAGCCCCGGCATTTT. Its protein is CASKKRTGVTNQPRHF.